The 2 T cell receptor beta chains presented below share a single source sample, sequenced in a study of blood T cells in healthy people across ages. For the second PCR, which ran for 7 to 11 cycles, a sample-barcoded 5' primer and a J-beta primer mix were used. TCRdb processed the 5' RACE reads anew with MiXCR; each CDR3 protein has one entry. Here the sample spans 850,000 to 1,100,000 distinct CDR3 sequences, roughly two fifths being singletons. Sequencing was carried out using blood. These TCRs come from a man aged 18 to 35 in good health.

The chain uses TRBV4-2 and TRBJ1-1; D is perhaps TRBD1 (5 bases). The CDR3 extends over 14 amino acids. V was clipped by 4 bases and J by 6 bases, with 15 bases between them. The germline V gene encodes CDR1 LGHNA and CDR2 YNFKEQ. The CDR3 region has the DNA TGTGCCAGCAGCCCCGGGACCAGGGACGCTGAAGCTTTCTTT. Its translation is CASSPGTRDAEAFF.

As to this clonotype: The germline gene is not matched at one end of the junction; a read error may be the cause. This chain connects TRBV27 to TRBJ2-7, with D perhaps matching TRBD1 or TRBD2 (5 bases each). CDR1 is MNHEY, CDR2 SMNVEV, per germline (reference sequence). The CDR3 spans 15 residues. CDR3 protein: CVSGKPGDAPSRQYF. The CDR3 nucleotides read TGTGTCAGCGGTAAACCCGGGGACGCCCCTTCCCGTCAGTACTTC.